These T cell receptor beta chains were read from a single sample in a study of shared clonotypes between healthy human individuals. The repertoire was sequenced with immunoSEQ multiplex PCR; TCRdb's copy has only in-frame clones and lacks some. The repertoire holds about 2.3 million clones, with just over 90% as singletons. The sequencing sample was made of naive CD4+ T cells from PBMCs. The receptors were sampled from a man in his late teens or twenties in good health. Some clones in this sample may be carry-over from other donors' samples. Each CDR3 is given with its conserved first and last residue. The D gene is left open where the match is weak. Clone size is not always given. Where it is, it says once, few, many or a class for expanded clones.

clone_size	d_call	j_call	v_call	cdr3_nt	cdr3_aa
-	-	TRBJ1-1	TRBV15	TGTGCCACCAGCAGAGATGGCGGGGCAAACACTGAAGCTTTCTTT	CATSRDGGANTEAFF
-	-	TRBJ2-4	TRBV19	TGTGCCAGTAGGGACACCCGAAGGAACATTCAGTACTTC	CASRDTRRNIQYF
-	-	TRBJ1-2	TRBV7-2	TGTGCCAGCAGCCTCGGGACCACCTATGGCTACACCTTC	CASSLGTTYGYTF
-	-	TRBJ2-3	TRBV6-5	TGTGCCAGCAGTTACAAGGGCCCTAGCACAGATACGCAGTATTTT	CASSYKGPSTDTQYF
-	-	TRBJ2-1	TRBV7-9	TGTGCCAGCAGCTTACGAGAAAGCTCCTACAATGAGCAGTTCTTC	CASSLRESSYNEQFF
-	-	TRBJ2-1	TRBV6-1	TGTGCCAGCAGGAGGGGCCCGGGAAATGAGCAGTTCTTC	CASRRGPGNEQFF
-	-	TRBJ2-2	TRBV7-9	TGTGCCAGCATCCCCTCACGGGGACCCAACACCGGGGAGCTGTTTTTT	CASIPSRGPNTGELFF
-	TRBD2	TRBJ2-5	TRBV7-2	TGTGCCAGCAGCTTAGAGGGACTAGGTTCCAGGACCCAGTACTTC	CASSLEGLGSRTQYF
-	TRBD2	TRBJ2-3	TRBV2	TGTGCCAGCAGTGAATTTACTAGCGGGAGCCCAGATACGCAGTATTTT	CASSEFTSGSPDTQYF
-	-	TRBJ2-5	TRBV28	TGTGCCAGCAGTTTATCAGGTCCGGTGTGGACCCAGTACTTC	CASSLSGPVWTQYF
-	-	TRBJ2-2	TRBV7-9	TGTGCCAGCAGCTACACCGGGGAGCTGTTTTTT	CASSYTGELFF
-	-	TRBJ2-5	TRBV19	TGTGCCAGTAGTGGCGACGGAAAGACCCAGTACTTC	CASSGDGKTQYF
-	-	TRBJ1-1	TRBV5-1	TGCGCCAGCAGCTTGGCCCTGTCGAACACTGAAGCTTTCTTT	CASSLALSNTEAFF
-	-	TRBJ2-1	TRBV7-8	TGTGCCAGCAGCTTAGCGGGTTCAGGGGCAAGTTATCGATACAATGAGCAGTTCTTC	CASSLAGSGASYRYNEQFF
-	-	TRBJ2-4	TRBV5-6	TGTGCCAGCAGCTTGGCGTCCGACATTCAGTACTTC	CASSLASDIQYF
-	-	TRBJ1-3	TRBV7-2	TGTGCCAGCAGCCGTACAGGGATCTCTGGAAACACCATATATTTT	CASSRTGISGNTIYF
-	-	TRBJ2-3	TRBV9	TGTGCCAGCAGCGTAACCTCTGGAGCCCCAGATACGCAGTATTTT	CASSVTSGAPDTQYF
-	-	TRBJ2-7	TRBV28	TGTGCCAGCAGCTACACAGTGGACAGCCCCGTCTCCTACGAGCAGTACTTC	CASSYTVDSPVSYEQYF
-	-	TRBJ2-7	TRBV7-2	TGTGCCAGCAGCTCCCAGGGAGTCCTCTCCTACGAGCAGTACTTC	CASSSQGVLSYEQYF
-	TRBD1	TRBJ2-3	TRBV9	TGTGCCAGCAGCGTCCGACAGGGCTACACAGATACGCAGTATTTT	CASSVRQGYTDTQYF
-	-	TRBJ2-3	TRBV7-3	TGTGCCAGCAGCTTAGGGGCGACCACAGATACGCAGTATTTT	CASSLGATTDTQYF
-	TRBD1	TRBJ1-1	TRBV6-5	TGTGCCAGCAGCCCCTCGACAGGGGGCTTCGCTGAAGCTTTCTTT	CASSPSTGGFAEAFF
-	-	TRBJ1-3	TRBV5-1	TGCGCCAGCAGCCCGGATATACAGTTTTCTGGAAACACCATATATTTT	CASSPDIQFSGNTIYF
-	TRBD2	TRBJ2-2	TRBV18	TGTGCCAGCTCACCATTTTTACCTTTACTAGCGGGCACCGGGGAGCTGTTTTTT	CASSPFLPLLAGTGELFF
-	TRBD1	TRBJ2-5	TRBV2	TGTGCCAGCAGTGGACCGGGACAGGGGCCGCTGACCCAGTACTTC	CASSGPGQGPLTQYF
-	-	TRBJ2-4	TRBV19	TGTGCCAGTAGCGGAGAGACAAAAAACATTCAGTACTTC	CASSGETKNIQYF
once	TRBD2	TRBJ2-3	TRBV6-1	TGTGCCAGCAGTGAACGGGTAGCGGGCCGAGCGGATACGCAGTATTTT	CASSERVAGRADTQYF
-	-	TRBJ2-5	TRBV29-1	TGCAGCGGGGGGGTACAAGAGACCCAGTACTTC	CSGGVQETQYF
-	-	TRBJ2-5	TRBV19	TGTGCCAGTAGCGTGACTAGATCGGGGGAGACCCAGTACTTC	CASSVTRSGETQYF
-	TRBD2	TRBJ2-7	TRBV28	TGTGCCAGCAGCCGTCCGGGACTACAAGAATACGAGCAGTACTTC	CASSRPGLQEYEQYF
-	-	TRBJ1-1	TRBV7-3	TGTGCCAGCAGCTTATTGGGAAGTATGAACACTGAAGCTTTCTTT	CASSLLGSMNTEAFF
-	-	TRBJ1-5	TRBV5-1	TGCGCCAGCAGCTTGAATGGGATTAGCAATCAGCCCCAGCATTTT	CASSLNGISNQPQHF
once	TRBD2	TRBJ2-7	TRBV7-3	TGTGCCAGCAGCTTAAGACTAGCGGGGAGCTACGAGCAGTACTTC	CASSLRLAGSYEQYF
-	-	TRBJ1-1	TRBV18	TGTGCCAGCTCACCGGGGACGGACCACTTCGAAGCTTTCTTT	CASSPGTDHFEAFF
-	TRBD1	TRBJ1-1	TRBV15	TGTGCCACCAGCAGAACACAGGGGTTGAACACTGAAGCTTTCTTT	CATSRTQGLNTEAFF
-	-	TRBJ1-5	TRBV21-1	TGTGCCAGCAGCAAAGCGCTTTGTTATAGTCGACAGGGAGGTCAGCCCCAGCATTTT	CASSKALCYSRQGGQPQHF
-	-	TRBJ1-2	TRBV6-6	TGTGCCAGCACCCCATTGGTAGGGAGCAGAAACTATGGCTACACCTTC	CASTPLVGSRNYGYTF
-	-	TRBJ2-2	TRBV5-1	TGCGCCAGCAGCGTCTCGGGGGGCTCAACCGGGGAGCTGTTTTTT	CASSVSGGSTGELFF
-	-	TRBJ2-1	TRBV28	TGTGCCAGCAGTTTAAACTACCGGGACCCCCCTGGGGATGAGCAGTTCTTC	CASSLNYRDPPGDEQFF
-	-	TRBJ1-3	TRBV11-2	TGTGCCAGCAGCTCACCCAGGGTTTCTGGAAACACCATATATTTT	CASSSPRVSGNTIYF
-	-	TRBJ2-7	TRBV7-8	TGTGCCAGCAGCTTGGATAGTCGCGAGCAGTACTTC	CASSLDSREQYF
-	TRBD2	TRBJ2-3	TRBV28	TGTGCCAGCAGTTACGGACTAGCGGGGCACACAGATACGCAGTATTTT	CASSYGLAGHTDTQYF
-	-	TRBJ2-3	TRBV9	TGTGCCAGCAATCGGGAGTCGGCAGATACGCAGTATTTT	CASNRESADTQYF
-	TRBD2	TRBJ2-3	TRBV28	TGTGCCAGCAGTTATCGGACTAGCCGGAAAGATACGCAGTATTTT	CASSYRTSRKDTQYF
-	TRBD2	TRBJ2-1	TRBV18	TGTGCCAGCTCAAAGAAGCCGGGACTAGCGGGAGCGGGGCTATGGGCCTACAATGAGCAGTTCTTC	CASSKKPGLAGAGLWAYNEQFF
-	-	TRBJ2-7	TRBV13	TGTGCCAGCAGCTTAGAAGAGGCATTCGGGAACGAGCAGTACTTC	CASSLEEAFGNEQYF
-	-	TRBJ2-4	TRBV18	TGTGCCAGCTCACAGGGGCTAGCCAAAAACATTCAGTACTTC	CASSQGLAKNIQYF
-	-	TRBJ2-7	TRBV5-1	TGCGCCAGCAGCTTGGAGCCCTCGCCTAGGGGCTACGAGCAGTACTTC	CASSLEPSPRGYEQYF
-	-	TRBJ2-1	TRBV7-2	TGTGCCAGCAACTACCCGAGCGGAAAGGGCAATGAGCAGTTCTTC	CASNYPSGKGNEQFF
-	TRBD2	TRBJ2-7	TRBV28	TGTGCCACCACGTCAAGCGGGGCCTACGAGCAGTACTTC	CATTSSGAYEQYF
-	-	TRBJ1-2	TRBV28	TGTGCCAGCAGGGTAAAAGGACGCGGAGGCTACACCTTC	CASRVKGRGGYTF
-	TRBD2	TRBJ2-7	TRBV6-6	TGTGCCAGCAGTTACTCAGCGCGGGAGAGCTCCTACGAGCAGTACTTC	CASSYSARESSYEQYF
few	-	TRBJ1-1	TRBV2	TGTGCCAGCAGTGTTGAGGTTCCTCTGAACACTGAAGCTTTCTTT	CASSVEVPLNTEAFF
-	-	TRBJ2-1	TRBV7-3	TGTGCCAGCAGCTTACTCGGAGGGCCACGGTACAATGAGCAGTTCTTC	CASSLLGGPRYNEQFF
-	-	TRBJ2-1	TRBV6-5	TGTGCCAGCAGTTCAGAGTCTCTCGGAGACAATGAGCAGTTCTTC	CASSSESLGDNEQFF